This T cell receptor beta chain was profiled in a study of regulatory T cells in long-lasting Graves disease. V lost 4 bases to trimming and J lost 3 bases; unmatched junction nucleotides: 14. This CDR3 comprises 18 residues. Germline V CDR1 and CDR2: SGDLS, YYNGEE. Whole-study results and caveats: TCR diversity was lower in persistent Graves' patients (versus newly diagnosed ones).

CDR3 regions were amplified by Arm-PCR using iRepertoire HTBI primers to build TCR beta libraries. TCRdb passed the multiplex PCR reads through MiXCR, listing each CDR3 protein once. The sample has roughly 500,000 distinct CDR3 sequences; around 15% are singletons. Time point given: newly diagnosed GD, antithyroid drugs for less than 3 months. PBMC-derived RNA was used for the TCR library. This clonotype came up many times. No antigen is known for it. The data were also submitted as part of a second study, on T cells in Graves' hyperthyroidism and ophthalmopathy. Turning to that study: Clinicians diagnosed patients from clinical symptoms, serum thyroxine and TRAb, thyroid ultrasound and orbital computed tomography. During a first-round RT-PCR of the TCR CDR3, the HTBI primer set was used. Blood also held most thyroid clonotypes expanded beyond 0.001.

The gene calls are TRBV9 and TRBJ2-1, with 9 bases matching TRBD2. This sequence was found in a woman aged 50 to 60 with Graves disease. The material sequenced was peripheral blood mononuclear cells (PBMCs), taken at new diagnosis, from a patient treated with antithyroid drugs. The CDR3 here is CASSFSLLLAGDYNEQFF. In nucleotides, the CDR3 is TGTGCCAGCAGCTTTAGCCTACTTTTAGCGGGAGACTACAATGAGCAGTTCTTC.